These T cell receptor beta chains were read from a single sample in a study of blood T cells in healthy people across ages. One entry per CDR3 protein, called by TCRdb with MiXCR from the 5' RACE reads. The repertoire includes about 900,000 distinct CDR3 sequences, around 49% of them detected once, and roughly 13% sits in the top ten. The sample taken for sequencing was blood. These receptors were taken from a man younger than 45 in good health. The conserved cysteine and the conserved F or W are not part of the CDR3 here. Each record gives: D gene, V gene, CDR3 protein. The D gene is left open where the match is weak.

D: TRBD2
V: TRBV24-1
CDR3: ATSDHSGATDTQY

D: .
V: TRBV12-3/TRBV12-4
CDR3: ASRGSSGGNQPQH

D: TRBD1
V: TRBV12-3/TRBV12-4
CDR3: ASSLGDRDYLEQY

D: TRBD1
V: TRBV12-3/TRBV12-4
CDR3: ASSQTGGGFYEQY

D: TRBD1
V: TRBV10-3
CDR3: AISETGVTEQY

D: TRBD1
V: TRBV20-1
CDR3: SDQKDRAYGYT

D: TRBD2
V: TRBV7-2
CDR3: ASSRGGADTQY

D: .
V: TRBV28
CDR3: ASSLLRDNQETQY

D: .
V: TRBV27
CDR3: ASSLYGGLSEAF

D: TRBD1
V: TRBV5-5
CDR3: ASSLQQGSKETQY

D: .
V: TRBV27
CDR3: ASSSSDRMRNQPQH

D: .
V: TRBV7-2
CDR3: ASSGQLYNEQF

D: TRBD2
V: TRBV5-6
CDR3: ASSLVRGGVDTQY

D: .
V: TRBV24-1
CDR3: ATSDLWDNYGYT

D: .
V: TRBV6-8
CDR3: ASSYRRANYGYT

D: .
V: TRBV2
CDR3: ASSEPPGTWNIQY

D: TRBD2
V: TRBV20-1
CDR3: SAPLAGVFNEQY

D: TRBD1
V: TRBV27
CDR3: ASSLMSGTGATNEKLF

D: TRBD1
V: TRBV12-3/TRBV12-4
CDR3: ASSGGQGGEQY

D: .
V: TRBV5-6
CDR3: AGSFRGASSYNSPLH

D: .
V: TRBV18
CDR3: ASSPGRSYNSPLH

D: .
V: TRBV25-1
CDR3: ASSRGTCEQY

D: TRBD2
V: TRBV3-1
CDR3: ASSRASGTSGDDNEQF

D: .
V: TRBV27
CDR3: ASSFPGSWTEAF

D: .
V: TRBV6-1
CDR3: ASNRARYSYEQY

D: .
V: TRBV6-2/TRBV6-3
CDR3: ASAQGWDTQY

D: .
V: TRBV28
CDR3: ATSRGYRDLRQF

D: .
V: TRBV12-3/TRBV12-4
CDR3: ASSFGVVGSLLH

D: TRBD1
V: TRBV20-1
CDR3: SARDGGTGGYEQY

D: .
V: TRBV4-1
CDR3: ASAAWGGSGDTQY

D: .
V: TRBV20-1
CDR3: SARGVEAYNEQF

D: TRBD1
V: TRBV3-1
CDR3: ASSQSVTGGNQPQH

D: .
V: TRBV29-1
CDR3: SVDRTADTQY

D: .
V: TRBV25-1
CDR3: ASSILGSGETQY

D: .
V: TRBV10-3
CDR3: AISDGLNEQF

D: TRBD1
V: TRBV7-2
CDR3: ASRFPGQGADEQY

D: TRBD2
V: TRBV20-1
CDR3: SAPEALAGKETQY

D: .
V: TRBV7-9
CDR3: ASSPPPVGLYNYGYT

D: TRBD1
V: TRBV20-1
CDR3: SARPGQGRTEAF

D: TRBD1
V: TRBV20-1
CDR3: SAKWGQGSYEQY

D: .
V: TRBV12-3/TRBV12-4
CDR3: ASSWVAQETQY

D: TRBD2
V: TRBV20-1
CDR3: SAYLLAGGQTDTQY

D: TRBD2
V: TRBV12-3/TRBV12-4
CDR3: ASSPPLAGGRYEQY

D: TRBD2
V: TRBV29-1
CDR3: SVLKAAPSGEQF

D: .
V: TRBV7-2
CDR3: ASSSPGPRGEKLF

D: .
V: TRBV7-9
CDR3: ASSSVDRNTEAF

D: .
V: TRBV2
CDR3: ATRTRDSTDTQY

D: .
V: TRBV11-2
CDR3: ASSSGAYNEKLF